This TCR beta chain was retrieved from a study of response to subunit inactivated influenza vaccine (dated by TCRdb to the late 2010s). For the wider study: Deep quantitative T cell receptor repertoire profiling was used in the study to track responses to a trivalent subunit inactivated influenza vaccine.

Receptor amplification or capture employed RT-PCR. Sequenced using an Illumina HiSeq 2500. TCRdb took the public reads, trimmed them with fastp at Q25, ran MiXCR for clone calling and kept in-frame beta chains. Every distinct CDR3 protein forms one entry, paired with its most common genes and DNA. The sample includes approximately 730,000 distinct CDR3 sequences, with approximately 15% observed a single time. The ten biggest clones cover 6% to 7% of the sample. Overall study results and their limits: According to the authors, only a limited number of new T cells may be recruited by each seasonal influenza vaccination.

The CDR3, cysteine through phenylalanine, is 15 amino acids long. CDR3 DNA only is kept here, 45 bases in frame from base 1. CDR1 and CDR2, looked up from the germline V gene (reference sequence), are SEHNR and FQNEAQ. V is pared back by 1 base and J by 5 bases, with 15 bases lying between the germline termini. As for this clonotype: There is no known antigen for this receptor. The input lacks base qualities; no much larger clone sits a single base away.

This receptor was taken from a man between 45 and 60 years old who received an inactivated influenza vaccine. Donor details come from another sample of the same person, matched by shared clones. The starting material was PBMCs from blood, obtained roughly 15 days before vaccination. This receptor chain uses TRBV7-9 and TRBJ2-7, and possibly TRBD1, on 6 matching bases. The nucleotide sequence reads as follows: TGTGCCAGCAGCTTAGGCGTCGTAAACAGGGACGAGCAGTACTTC. Translated, this gives CASSLGVVNRDEQYF. Outside the CDR3, residues come from the reference TRBV7-9 and TRBJ2-7 proteins, so the full variable domain is: DTGVSQNPRHKITKRGQNVTFRCDPISEHNRLYWYRQTLGQGPEFLTYFQNEAQLEKSRLLSDRFSAERPKGSFSTLEIQRTEQGDSAMYLCASSLGVVNRDEQYFGPGTRLTVT.